One TCR beta chain is described in this entry. Only a few counts were recorded for this clonotype. Its binding antigen is unknown. Per-nucleotide qualities are absent, and no much larger clonotype sits a single base away. The source of the sample is a study of T cells in Graves' hyperthyroidism and ophthalmopathy (dated by TCRdb to between 2018 and 2021). At the level of the whole study: A discovery cohort of roughly 100 patients, 43 with Graves' ophthalmopathy and 57 with stable Graves' hyperthyroidism, was used to find distinguishing TCR V-J signatures. The 100 discovery patients were randomly split 7:3 into training and test sets. Prospective prediction of ophthalmopathy was tested in an independent validation cohort consisting of some 20 hyperthyroidism patients and approximately 16 patients who later progressed to ophthalmopathy. After sampling, hyperthyroidism patients received methimazole starting at 30 mg daily, and ophthalmopathy patients received high-dose intravenous methylprednisolone. The paper reports TCR Vbeta CDR3 sequencing of more than 120 peripheral blood samples: 43 ophthalmopathy, fewer than 80 hyperthyroidism and approximately 17 progressor patients. In roughly six Graves' hyperthyroidism patients, the study also compared T-cell repertoires from thyroid tissue with T-cell repertoires from blood.

Patients with uncontrolled infections, other autoimmune diseases, pregnancy or lactation were excluded. Clinical symptoms, serum thyroxine and TRAb, thyroid ultrasound, and orbital computed tomography formed the basis for the diagnoses. Total RNA was extracted with Trizol reagent, and quality was checked on an Agilent 2100 Bioanalyzer. TCR beta CDR3 regions were amplified from RNA transcripts. For the first round of RT-PCR on the TCR CDR3, the HTBI primer set was used together with the Qiagen OneStep RT-PCR kit. The libraries were constructed in a second round of multiplex PCR and then size-selected and purified. The libraries were sequenced on an Illumina HiSeq2000 using paired-end 100 bp reads. In the authors' own workflow: SOAPnuke was used to process the raw data, throwing out any read that contained adapters or uncalled bases, had a mean Phred below 15, or lacked an exact constant-primer or identifier match. COPE v1.2.5 was used to merge the high-quality paired reads, and each unique nucleotide sequence was defined as a clonotype. MiTCR v1.1 was used to align clonotypes to the IMGT TRBV, TRBD and TRBJ reference segments. Analysis was restricted to V-J combinations with a frequency above 0.0001, which covered just over 98% of repertoires. A TCS score was defined as the ratio of F50 (clonal expansion) to E x V (chaos), with BLOSUM62-based TCRdist applied between CDR3 peptides within each V-J. Welch's t-statistics and random forest reduced fewer than 600 V-J features to about 12, which were used in a naive Bayes classifier (R e1071). The Morisita-Horn index was used to measure how similar the thyroid and blood repertoires were. The public reads were reprocessed in TCRdb via fastp at Q25 and MiXCR, keeping in-frame beta chains. Each entry is one CDR3 protein sequence, shown with its most common DNA and genes. The V and J calls come from TCRdb's annotation, not from the publication. The table for this sample lists approximately 700,000 distinct CDR3 sequences; just under 45% of them were counted only once. Roughly 7.2% of the sample goes to the ten largest clones.

Overall study outcomes, separate from this receptor: In validation, progression to ophthalmopathy was predicted by the model with around 70% sensitivity and 72.22% specificity, a median of 6.5 months before onset. Most expanded thyroid clonotypes (frequency above 0.001) were also detected in blood, suggesting blood repertoires may reflect thyroid immune responses. No statistical method was used to set the sample size in advance, and investigators knew the group allocation. Ophthalmopathy was separated from stable hyperthyroidism by a 13 V-J signature model, with approximately 86% sensitivity and about 81% specificity obtained in cross-validation and 80%/75% obtained in testing.

Inclusive of the bounding cysteine and phenylalanine, the CDR3 is 13 residues long. CDR3 DNA only is kept here, 39 bases in frame from base 1. From the germline V gene (reference sequence), CDR1 is SEHNR and CDR2 is FQNEAQ. Trimming accounts for 5 bases at V and 5 bases at J, while the number of junction bases matched to no gene is 4. The chain links TRBV7-9 with TRBJ2-5, and TRBD2 aligns with 8 junction nucleotides. The sequence was obtained from an adult man with Graves' disease, either hyperthyroidism or ophthalmopathy (not recorded which). The sample taken for sequencing was peripheral blood or thyroid tissue (not recorded which). The CDR3 protein is CASSQTSVETQYF. The base sequence is TGTGCCAGCAGCCAGACTAGCGTGGAGACCCAGTACTTC.